This T cell receptor (beta chain) stems from a study of cytomegalovirus exposure and HLA in healthy donors (TCRdb year 2017). About the full investigation: According to an earlier analysis of around 600 of the donors, roughly 180 million T cells yielded 120 million or so unique TCR beta sequences and approximately 300 Gb of sequence data. Roughly 310 gigabases of sequencing data and tens of millions of unique TCR sequences were included in an early release covering over 600 HLA-typed donors. The genetic ancestry cluster associated with self-reported Caucasian donors included roughly four fifths of the roughly 400 genotyped donors. The study aimed to test whether signatures of past pathogen exposure could be identified by cataloging public T cell receptors. The T cell repertoires of around 670 subjects were profiled by immunosequencing and related to cytomegalovirus serostatus. In addition to the first cohort of 500 to 850 subjects, a separate validation cohort of 120 different subjects was used. To predict cytomegalovirus infection status, the study combined high-throughput TCR immunosequencing, statistical association of individual TCRs with disease status, and machine learning. A later analysis re-analyzed previously published TCR beta repertoires from 660 or so donors and added high-resolution HLA genotyping to study TCR occurrence patterns. Rather than using new phenotypic data, the later analysis identified candidate immune exposures from TCR beta sequences and from how often those sequences occurred across donors. An earlier analysis of 587 of the donors applied high-throughput TCR beta sequencing to assess whether each TCR beta V gene segment acted as functional or pseudogenic. Donor age, sex, ethnicity and CMV serostatus were collected together with the repertoire data. A later genetic analysis used genome-wide SNP genotypes for about three fifths of the 666 donors, treating that subset as a discovery cohort. Every repertoire in the discovery cohort had been generated on one and the same sequencing platform. HLA typing included class I and class II loci at four-digit resolution. Typing coverage differed by locus: A, B, C, DRB1 and DQB1 were typed in roughly 629-630 donors, DQA1 in 522, DPA1 in approximately 610, and DPB1 in roughly 450. Four or five DR-DQ haplotypes were treated as single units for association and clustering because of strong linkage in the cohort. On average, roughly 240,000 unique TCR beta nucleotide sequences were sequenced per donor among 300 to 500 genotyped donors of the cohort, with roughly 19% of those sequences being non-productive. What the research found in general, with its limitations: In the study, 150 to 200 TCR beta chains were listed as associated with cytomegalovirus. Three of the identified cytomegalovirus-associated TCR beta chains were confirmed in vitro to be specific for cytomegalovirus antigens. A later analysis found that TCR association rates varied across HLA loci, with DRB1 alleles showing the most associated TCRs and HLA-C alleles the fewest. When HLA alleles, especially DR and DQ, strongly co-occurred, attributing TCR associations to individual alleles was difficult. In a later analysis, HLA-associated TCR beta chains were found to be more clonally expanded and to have lower generation probabilities than equally common non-associated chains. In a later analysis, 16,951 TCR beta sequences were associated with specific HLA alleles at a false discovery rate of 0.05. Some IMGT-functional V segments, including TRBV6-2 and TRBV6-3, could not be distinguished by the 87-base-pair reads and were therefore excluded. The classifier was reported to diagnose cytomegalovirus status with high specificity and sensitivity in both the original and validation cohorts. The authors suggested that the approach could potentially be generalized to other disease states and immunological phenotypes. Over 15 rarely observed V segments, including chromosome 9 orphons, were excluded from the earlier analysis of about 500 of the donors because counts were too low. While some public TCRs were present in many individuals, most TCR sequences turned up only very rarely across donors. A cluster of highly shared sequence variants was judged likely to be a technical artifact of the sequencing pipeline. In this cohort, only TCR beta chains were sequenced, and detectable features were limited by the absence of alpha or paired-chain data. Sequencing depth was assumed to be roughly uniform across donors in the presence/absence analyses, though that assumption may not hold. In a later genetic analysis, fewer N-insertions in productive TCRs were reported among donors in an Asian-associated ancestry cluster than the roughly 700-donor mean. A later genetic analysis associated a missense DCLRE1C variant with V-gene and J-gene trimming of TCR beta chains, and an independent cohort replicated the association. Because HLA typing was missing for some donors at each locus, association tests included only the typed subset. A further reported finding was that TCR beta sequences accurately predicted the HLA-A and HLA-B alleles for most subjects in the first cohort. Immune exposure information for the cohort was limited to CMV serostatus. In an earlier analysis of 587 of the donors, most TCR beta V segments were observed in productive rearrangements about 90% or about 30% of the time, broadly matching IMGT annotations. In a later analysis, most CMV-associated TCR beta chains were found to appear HLA-restricted, with HLA associations seemingly driven largely by CMV exposure. Several of the top co-occurrence clusters appeared to be linked to parvovirus B19, influenza, CMV and Epstein-Barr virus, according to a later analysis. Correlated functional status among segregating V segments might be attributable to linkage disequilibrium, but an unknown experimental factor could not be ruled out.

The method was the immunoSEQ multiplex PCR assay. For the multiplex PCR, a mixture combining 60 forward primers for TCR Vbeta segments and 13 reverse primers for TCR Jbeta segments was used. The CDR3 region of rearranged TCR beta genes was amplified from genomic DNA by a multiplex PCR assay. On the Illumina HiSeq System, the amplified TCR beta libraries were sequenced as 87-base-pair reads. Under the source paper's analysis protocol: A later analysis counted 75 million to 100 million unique TCR beta chains across the 666 repertoires, and around 9.9 million of these chains were shared by at least two donors. Raw reads were error-corrected and collapsed into unique sequences by a nearest-neighbor algorithm in which closely related sequences were merged to remove PCR and sequencing errors. Alignment of CDR3 sequences to IMGT reference sequences was used to assign V, D and J gene segments. For a sequence to be retained, a match of at least six nucleotides was required to both a V gene segment and a J gene segment. Rearrangements were called productive when the CDR3 lacked stop codons and stayed in frame with V and J; all others were non-productive. CDR3 was defined according to IMGT convention as the region running from the second conserved V-encoded cysteine to the conserved J-encoded phenylalanine. Sequences without an unambiguous match to a single V gene segment were excluded from the earlier analysis of about 600 of the donors. An earlier analysis of 450 to 650 of the donors called V segments functional above 56.7% productive rearrangements and segregating when the between-donor standard deviation exceeded 5%. A statistical classification framework was built for diagnosing cytomegalovirus status from the catalog of TCR beta chain sequences. A later analysis assigned V and J genes by comparing TCR nucleotide sequences with IMGT/GENE-DB human TR gene sequences. Using the TCRdist pipeline, a later analysis assigned CDR3 sequences along with most-parsimonious VDJ recombination scenarios. In a later analysis, every TCR beta chain was defined by the combination of its CDR3 amino acid sequence and its V-gene family, and reads without a unique V-gene family were dropped. As a way to deal with suspected cross-contamination and a sequencing artifact, a later analysis dropped 592 nucleotide sequences that were highly shared and had low generation probability. A later analysis calculated a clonal expansion index for each public chain from normalized within-repertoire ranks of inferred template counts. A later analysis computed generation probabilities with a VDJ recombination model fitted to out-of-frame rearrangements, and checked the results against IGoR. Hypergeometric tests were used in a later analysis to score TCR-TCR, TCR-HLA and TCR-CMV co-occurrence, with a repertoire-size bias correction applied to the TCR pairs. In a later analysis, false discovery rates were estimated by permuting HLA or CMV assignments 20 times. In a later analysis, co-occurring TCRs were grouped with DBSCAN, and TCRdist sequence similarity was added when clustering was performed within HLA-allele-positive subsets. Repertoires with fewer than 30,000 or more than 120,000 public chains, plus five repertoires with anomalous nucleotide sharing, were excluded from co-occurrence clustering. Here the immuneACCESS table is served through TCRdb, limited to in-frame sequences with V and J called. Missing clones are a known gap in these copies; in checked studies unresolved V genes cover under half, and the rest lacks a known reason. The D gene and trimming were derived from the DNA, and the V and J assignments and clone size from that table. This sample has around 130,000 clones in its table, and 55% to 75% of those were observed once. Clones ranked in the top ten supply 2.5% to 3% of the sample.

The cohort was made up of about 610 healthy bone marrow donors. At the time of sampling, every cohort member was nominally healthy, though immune exposures that went unrecorded were likely present. Of the approximately 670 cohort members, approximately 300 had positive CMV serostatus and 350 to 450 had negative CMV serostatus, and CMV serostatus was not recorded for the donor. A peripheral blood sample was collected from each donor, and TCR beta sequencing was performed on peripheral blood mononuclear cells. The Qiagen DNeasy Blood Extraction Kit was used to extract genomic DNA from the blood cell samples. V is pared back by 1 base and J by 3 bases, with 13 bases lying between the germline termini. CDR1 and CDR2 were assigned from the germline V gene as LGHNA and YNFKEQ. The CDR3 has 15 amino acids, counting the end cysteine and phenylalanine. The kept DNA is CDR3 alone, 45 bases in frame from the first base.

With regard to this clone: Its antigen remains undetermined. Qualities for individual bases were not recorded, and no much larger clone is one base off.

The specimen sequenced was PBMCs. This chain is built from TRBV4-2 and TRBJ2-7, with TRBD2 as a weak D call on 5 bases. The sequence was obtained from a human donor in good health. Here is the DNA: TGTGCCAGCAGCCAAGTTCGGGGTGTGGGCTACGAGCAGTACTTC. Translated, it reads CASSQVRGVGYEQYF.